These 18 T cell receptor beta chains originate from one sample sequenced in a study of blood T cell repertoires in COVID-19. Some clones are missing from TCRdb's copy, which holds only in-frame ones; the method was immunoSEQ multiplex PCR. The sample contains about 59,000 clones, over 75% of which appear only once. The sequenced sample was peripheral blood. These receptors originate from an elderly man with acute or convalescent COVID-19.

The chain carries TRBV28 and TRBJ1-6; tentative D call: TRBD1 (6 bases). Trimming removed 5 bases at V and 0 bases at J, with 11 bases between. This CDR3 region has 16 residues. CDR1 is MDHEN and CDR2 is SYDVKM in the germline V gene. In DNA form, the CDR3 reads TGTGCCAGCAGTAATCAAGGGGGCTCCTATAATTCACCCCTCCACTTT. Its translation: CASSNQGGSYNSPLHF.

This rearrangement joins TRBV7-2 to TRBJ1-6, with a weak D call TRBD1 (6 bases). Trimming took off 5 bases at V and 5 bases at J, with 16 bases between the two ends. Germline-derived CDR1 and CDR2 are SGHTA and FQGNSA. The length of the CDR3 is 16 residues. The CDR3 spells CASSLRGGANNSPLHF. DNA for the CDR3: TGTGCCAGCAGCCTCCGGGGGGGGGCGAATAATTCACCCCTCCACTTT.

The V gene is TRBV12-3 or TRBV12-4, the J gene TRBJ1-5; D remains ambiguous. The CDR3 contains 13 residues. Between the trimmed V and J ends, which lost 3 bases and 1 base, there was a span of 4 bases. Here the CDR3 reads CASSFASNQPQHF. The CDR3 region has the DNA TGTGCCAGCAGTTTTGCGAGCAATCAGCCCCAGCATTTT.

The V call is TRBV27, the J call TRBJ1-2; 9 nucleotides line up with TRBD1. V gave up 7 bases and J gave up 4 bases; unmatched junction bases: 10. The CDR3 extends over 15 amino acids. Germline CDR1 MNHEY, CDR2 SMNVEV (reference sequence). The CDR3 loop reads CASTQTGGEGYGYTF. The CDR3 region has the DNA TGTGCCAGCACTCAAACAGGGGGCGAGGGCTATGGCTACACCTTC.

The V and J genes are TRBV19 and TRBJ2-5, with D perhaps TRBD2 (6 bases). CDR1 and CDR2 from the germline V gene are LNHDA and SQIVND (reference sequence). The CDR3 contains 15 residues. V was trimmed by 10 bases and J by 0 bases, leaving 18 bases between them. The CDR3 here is CATTPGGDHQETQYF. CDR3 sequence (DNA): TGTGCCACTACCCCTGGCGGGGACCACCAAGAGACCCAGTACTTC.

The CDR3 here is CASSSGLAGGNTGELFF. The CDR3 region has the DNA TGCGCCAGCAGCTCGGGACTAGCGGGGGGTAACACCGGGGAGCTGTTTTTT. The rearrangement links TRBV5-1 to TRBJ2-2; 15 bases match TRBD2. V was clipped by 3 bases and J by 2 bases; unmatched bases: 2. CDR3 length: 17 amino acids. Germline V gene lookup returns CDR1 SGHRS and CDR2 YFSETQ.

The chain links TRBV5-1 to TRBJ2-6; 9 bases line up with TRBD1. This CDR3 contains 18 residues. The V gene's germline CDR1 is SGHRS and CDR2 YFSETQ. J was trimmed by 0 bases and V by 1 base; bases with no gene match: 5. CDR3 region: CASSLLQGASSGANVLTF. DNA of the CDR3: TGCGCCAGCAGCTTGCTACAGGGGGCGTCCTCTGGGGCCAACGTCCTGACTTTC.

The chain joins TRBV7-8 to TRBJ1-3; tentative D call: TRBD1 (6 bases). Deletions cut 2 bases from V and 4 bases from J, with 15 bases between. Per the germline V gene, CDR1 is SGHVS and CDR2 is FQNEAQ. There are 16 residues in the CDR3. The CDR3, as DNA: TGTGCCAGCAGCTTACTCACAGGGTCGTGGGGAAACACCATATATTTT. Translating gives CASSLLTGSWGNTIYF.

The J gene is TRBJ2-1, the V gene TRBV5-4, with 8 bases fitting TRBD2. Germline lookup yields CDR1 SGHNT and CDR2 YYREEE (reference sequence). After removal of 7 bases from V and 12 bases from J, the junction contained 12 bases not matched to a gene. The CDR3 is 13 amino acids. CDR3 sequence: CASLERGGRGQFF. CDR3 coding DNA: TGTGCCAGCCTAGAACGCGGGGGGCGAGGGCAGTTCTTC.

The V gene is TRBV29-1, the J gene TRBJ2-7; 10 bases map to TRBD2. Germline V CDR1 and CDR2: SQVTM, ANQGSEA. J gave up 3 bases and V 0 bases, and 8 bases lay outside the gene matches. The CDR3 spans 16 residues. The CDR3, as DNA: TGCAGCGTTGAAGATTCCCTAGCGGGGGTCAGCTACGAGCAGTACTTC. It specifies CSVEDSLAGVSYEQYF.

This chain links TRBV29-1 with TRBJ1-1, with a weak D call TRBD1 (5 bases). V was trimmed by 7 bases and J by 4 bases, leaving 19 bases between them. The CDR3 runs 14 residues. Per the germline V gene, CDR1 is SQVTM and CDR2 is ANQGSEA. CDR3 coding DNA: TGCAGCGCCGAAGGTGTCAGGGTCGCCACTGAAGCTTTCTTT. Its protein product is CSAEGVRVATEAFF.

The CDR3: CASSFSGTAYGYTF. DNA of the CDR3: TGTGCCAGCAGCTTCTCCGGGACAGCGTATGGCTACACCTTC. The chain couples TRBV11-2 to TRBJ1-2; TRBD1 matches 7 bases. Trimming cost V 3 bases and J 5 bases; bases outside gene matches: 6. This CDR3 spans 14 amino acids. The V gene's germline CDR1 is SGHAT and CDR2 FQNNGV.

V usage is TRBV5-1 and J usage is TRBJ1-2; TRBD1 aligns across 7 bases. V trimming: 3 bases; J trimming: 6 bases; junction bases outside the gene matches: 11. CDR1 is SGHRS, CDR2 YFSETQ, per germline. This CDR3 has 15 amino acids. The CDR3 is CASSYDRVNNNGYTF. DNA for the CDR3: TGCGCCAGCAGCTATGACAGGGTTAATAATAATGGCTACACCTTC.

The CDR3 reads CASSSERGEQYF. CDR3 nucleotides: TGTGCCAGCAGCTCGGAAAGGGGGGAGCAGTACTTC. J is TRBJ2-7 and V is TRBV5-4; a weak D match, TRBD1 (6 bases). The length of the CDR3 is 12 residues. V lost 3 bases and J lost 7, with 11 bases in between. Germline V lookup: CDR1 SGHNT, CDR2 YYREEE (reference sequence).

On this clone: The junction and the germline gene differ at one end; a read error may be behind it. CDR3 loop: CASSLTGREAQYF. The CDR3 DNA reads TGTGCCAGCAGCTTAACAGGAAGAGAGGCCCAGTACTTC. The V gene is TRBV7-7, the J gene TRBJ2-5, with D tentatively TRBD1 (5 bases). CDR1 is SSHAT and CDR2 is FNYEAQ in the germline V gene (reference sequence). CDR3 size: 13 residues.

This chain links TRBV28 with TRBJ2-5, with 8 bases matching TRBD1. This CDR3 is built from 16 residues. V lost 5 bases to trimming and J lost 5 bases; unmatched junction nucleotides: 13. Germline V gene lookup returns CDR1 MDHEN and CDR2 SYDVKM. The CDR3 protein is CASSPSSGGWGETQYF. DNA of the CDR3: TGTGCCAGCAGTCCGTCCTCAGGGGGCTGGGGCGAGACCCAGTACTTC.

This clone appeared a single time. The rearrangement uses TRBV13 and TRBJ2-7; D is unclear. CDR1 is PRHDT and CDR2 is FYEKMQ in the germline V gene (reference sequence). Trimming cost V 3 bases and J 6 bases, with 9 bases left between them. The CDR3 is 12 residues long. The CDR3 DNA sequence: TGTGCCAGCAGCTTCCCACGGAGCGAGCAGTACTTC. Its protein product is CASSFPRSEQYF.

The chain carries TRBV12-3 or TRBV12-4 and TRBJ2-1; 7 bases match TRBD1. The CDR3 contains 13 residues. The junction had 4 bases not matched to a gene; V was cut back by 5 bases and J by 6 bases. CDR3 sequence: CASSGDSLNEQFF. CDR3 nucleotides: TGTGCCAGCAGTGGGGACAGCCTCAATGAGCAGTTCTTC.